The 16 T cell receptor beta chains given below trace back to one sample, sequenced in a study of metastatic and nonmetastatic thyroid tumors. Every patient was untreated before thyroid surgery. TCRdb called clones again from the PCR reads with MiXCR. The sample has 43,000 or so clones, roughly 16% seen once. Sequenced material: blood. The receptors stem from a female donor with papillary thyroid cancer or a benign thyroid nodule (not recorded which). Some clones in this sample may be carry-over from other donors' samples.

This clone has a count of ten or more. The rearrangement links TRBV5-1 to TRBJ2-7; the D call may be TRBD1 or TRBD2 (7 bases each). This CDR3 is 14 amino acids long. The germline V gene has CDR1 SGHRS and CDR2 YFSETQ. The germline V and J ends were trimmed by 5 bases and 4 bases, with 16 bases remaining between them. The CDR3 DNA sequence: TGCGCCAGCAGATTGACAGGGAGGGGTTACGAGCAGTACTTC. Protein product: CASRLTGRGYEQYF. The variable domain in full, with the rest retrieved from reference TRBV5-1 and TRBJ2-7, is KAGVTQTPRYLIKTRGQQVTLSCSPISGHRSVSWYQQTPGQGLQFLFEYFSETQRNKGNFPGRFSGRQFSNSRSEMNVSTLELGDSALYLCASRLTGRGYEQYFGPGTRLTVT.

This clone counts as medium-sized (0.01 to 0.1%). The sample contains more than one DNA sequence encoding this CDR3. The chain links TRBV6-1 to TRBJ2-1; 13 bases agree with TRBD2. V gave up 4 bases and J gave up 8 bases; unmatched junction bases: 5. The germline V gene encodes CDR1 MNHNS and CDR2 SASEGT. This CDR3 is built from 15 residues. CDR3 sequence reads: CASSAGLAGRDEQFF. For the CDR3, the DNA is TGTGCCAGCAGTGCGGGACTAGCGGGGCGGGATGAGCAGTTCTTC.

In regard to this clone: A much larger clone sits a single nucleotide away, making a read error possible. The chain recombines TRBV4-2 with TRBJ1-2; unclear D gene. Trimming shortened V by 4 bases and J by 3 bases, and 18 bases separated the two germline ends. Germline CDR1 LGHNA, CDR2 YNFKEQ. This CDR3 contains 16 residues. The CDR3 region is CASSPRRTSADYGYTF. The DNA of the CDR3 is TGTGCCAGCAGCCCGCGCCGGACGTCAGCTGACTATGGCTACACCTTC.

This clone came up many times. In nucleotides, the CDR3 is TGCAGTGCTAGTGCTCTTTACTCCTACAATGAGCAGTTCTTC. Its translation: CSASALYSYNEQFF. This chain links TRBV20-1 with TRBJ2-1; no clear D gene. Trimming removed 3 bases at V and 0 bases at J, with 9 bases between. The CDR3 length is 14 residues. Germline lookup yields CDR1 DFQATT and CDR2 SNEGSKA (reference sequence).

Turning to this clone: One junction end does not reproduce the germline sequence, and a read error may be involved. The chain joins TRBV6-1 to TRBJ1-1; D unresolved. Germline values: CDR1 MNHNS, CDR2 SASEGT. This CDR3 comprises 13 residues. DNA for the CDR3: TGTGTCAGCAGCCCGCTTATGAACACTGAAGCTTTCTTT. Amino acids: CVSSPLMNTEAFF.

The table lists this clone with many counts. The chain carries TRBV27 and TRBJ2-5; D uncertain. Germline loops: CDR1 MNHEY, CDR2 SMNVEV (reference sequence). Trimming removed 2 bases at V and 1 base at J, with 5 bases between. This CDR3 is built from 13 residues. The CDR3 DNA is TGTGCCAGCAGTTTAGGATTCCAAGAGACCCAGTACTTC. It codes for CASSLGFQETQYF.

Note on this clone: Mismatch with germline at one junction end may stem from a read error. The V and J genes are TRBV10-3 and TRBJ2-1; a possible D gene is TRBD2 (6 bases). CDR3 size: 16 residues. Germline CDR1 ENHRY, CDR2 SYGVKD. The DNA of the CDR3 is TGTGCCATCAGTGAGTCCGGTAGCGGAACCTATAATGAGCAGTCCTTC. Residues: CAISESGSGTYNEQSF.

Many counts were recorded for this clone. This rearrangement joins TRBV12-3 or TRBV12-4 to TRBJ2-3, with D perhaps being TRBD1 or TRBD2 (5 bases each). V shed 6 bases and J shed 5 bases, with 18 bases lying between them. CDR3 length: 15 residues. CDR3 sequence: CASSPMGPQGDTQYF. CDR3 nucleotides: TGTGCCAGCAGCCCAATGGGACCTCAGGGAGATACGCAGTATTTT.

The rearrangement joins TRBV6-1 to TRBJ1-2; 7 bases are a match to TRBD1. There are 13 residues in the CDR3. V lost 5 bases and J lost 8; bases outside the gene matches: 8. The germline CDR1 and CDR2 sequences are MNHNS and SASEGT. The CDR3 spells CASSLVEGAGYTF. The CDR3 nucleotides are TGTGCCAGCAGTCTCGTTGAGGGGGCGGGCTACACCTTC.

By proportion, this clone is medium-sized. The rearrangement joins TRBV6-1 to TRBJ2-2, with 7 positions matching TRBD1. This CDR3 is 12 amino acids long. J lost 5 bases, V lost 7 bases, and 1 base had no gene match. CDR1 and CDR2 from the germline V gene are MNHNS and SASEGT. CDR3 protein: CASKTGTGELFF. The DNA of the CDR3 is TGTGCCAGCAAGACAGGGACCGGGGAGCTGTTTTTT.

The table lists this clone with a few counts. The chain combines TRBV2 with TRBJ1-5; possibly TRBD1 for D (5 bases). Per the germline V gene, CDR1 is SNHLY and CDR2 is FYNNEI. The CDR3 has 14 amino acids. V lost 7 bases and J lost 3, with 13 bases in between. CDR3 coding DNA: TGTGCCAGCATTAAGGACACCCACAATCAGCCCCAGCATTTT. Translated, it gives CASIKDTHNQPQHF.

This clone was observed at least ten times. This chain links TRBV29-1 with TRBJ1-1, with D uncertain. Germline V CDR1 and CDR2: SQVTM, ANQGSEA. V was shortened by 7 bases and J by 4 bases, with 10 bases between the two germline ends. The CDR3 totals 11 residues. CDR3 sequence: CSASMTTEAFF. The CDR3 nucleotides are TGCAGCGCGTCAATGACCACTGAAGCTTTCTTT. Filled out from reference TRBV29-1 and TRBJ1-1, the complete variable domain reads SAVISQKPSRDICQRGTSLTIQCQVDSQVTMMFWYRQQPGQSLTLIATANQGSEATYESGFVIDKFPISRPNLTFSTLTVSNMSPEDSSIYLCSASMTTEAFFGQGTRLTVV.

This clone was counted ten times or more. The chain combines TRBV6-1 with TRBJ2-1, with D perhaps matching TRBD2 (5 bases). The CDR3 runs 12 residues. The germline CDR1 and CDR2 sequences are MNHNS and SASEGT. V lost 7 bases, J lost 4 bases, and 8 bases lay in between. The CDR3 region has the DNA TGTGCCAGCAACGAGGGATACAATGAGCAGTTCTTC. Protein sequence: CASNEGYNEQFF.

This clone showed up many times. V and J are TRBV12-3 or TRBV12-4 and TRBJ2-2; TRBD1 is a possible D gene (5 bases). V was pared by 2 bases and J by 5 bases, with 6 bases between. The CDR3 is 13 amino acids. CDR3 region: CASSLTGTGELFF. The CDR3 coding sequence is TGTGCCAGCAGTTTAACAGGAACCGGGGAGCTGTTTTTT.

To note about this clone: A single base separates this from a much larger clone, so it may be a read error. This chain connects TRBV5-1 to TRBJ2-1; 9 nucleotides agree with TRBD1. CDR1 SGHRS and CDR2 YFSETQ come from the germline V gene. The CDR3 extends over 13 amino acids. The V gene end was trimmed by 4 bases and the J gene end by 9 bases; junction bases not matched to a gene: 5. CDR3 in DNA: TGCGCCAGCAGCCCCAACAGGGGGCGTGAGCAGTTCTTC. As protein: CASSPNRGREQFF. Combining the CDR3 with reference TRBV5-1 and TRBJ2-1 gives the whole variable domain KAGVTQTPRYLIKTRGQQVTLSCSPISGHRSVSWYQQTPGQGLQFLFEYFSETQRNKGNFPGRFSGRQFSNSRSEMNVSTLELGDSALYLCASSPNRGREQFFGPGTRLTVL.

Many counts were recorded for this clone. The DNA for the CDR3 is TGTGCCAGCAGCTCAACAGGGGTGAGCTCCTACAATGAGCAGTTCTTC. Translating gives CASSSTGVSSYNEQFF. This chain connects TRBV7-6 to TRBJ2-1; 7 positions agree with TRBD1. J was trimmed by 0 bases and V by 4 bases; bases with no gene match: 6. Germline CDR1 SGHVS, CDR2 FNYEAQ. CDR3 length: 16 amino acids.